This note documents a single T cell receptor beta chain sequence. The entry originates in a study of blood T cell repertoires in COVID-19. Study summary: COVID-19 samples from acute and convalescent phases originated in the United States, Italy and Spain.

Trimming took 4 bases from V and 2 from J, leaving 13 bases between them. CDR1 and CDR2 (germline): SQVTM, ANQGSEA. This CDR3 is 14 amino acids long. The data were produced by immunoSEQ multiplex PCR, yet TCRdb's version contains in-frame clones alone and is incomplete. The table shows around 310,000 clones, with around 90% occurring only once. The rearrangement uses TRBV29-1 and TRBJ2-3; possible D gene TRBD2, 6 bases. The specimen was peripheral blood. The receptor was isolated from a woman aged 40-49 years with COVID-19, enrolled during active disease. Written as DNA, the CDR3 is TGCAGCGTTGGCTTTGGGGAGGCCACAGATACGCAGTATTTT. It yields the protein CSVGFGEATDTQYF.